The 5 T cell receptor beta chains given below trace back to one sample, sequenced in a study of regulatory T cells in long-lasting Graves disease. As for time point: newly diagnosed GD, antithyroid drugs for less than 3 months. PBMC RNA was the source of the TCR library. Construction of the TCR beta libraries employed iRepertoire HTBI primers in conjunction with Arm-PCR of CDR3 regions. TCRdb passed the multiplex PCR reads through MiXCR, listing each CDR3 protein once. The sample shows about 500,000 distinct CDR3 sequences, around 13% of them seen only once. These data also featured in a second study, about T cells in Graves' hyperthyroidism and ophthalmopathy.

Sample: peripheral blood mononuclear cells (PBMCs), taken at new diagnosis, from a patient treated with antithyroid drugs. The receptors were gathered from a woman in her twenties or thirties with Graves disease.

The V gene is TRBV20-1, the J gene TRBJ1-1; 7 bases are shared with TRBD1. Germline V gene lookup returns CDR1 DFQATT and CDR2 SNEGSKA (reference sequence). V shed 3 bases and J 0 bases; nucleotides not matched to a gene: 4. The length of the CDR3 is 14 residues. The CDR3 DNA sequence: TGCAGTGCTAGTAGGGACAGCATGAACACTGAAGCTTTCTTT. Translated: CSASRDSMNTEAFF.

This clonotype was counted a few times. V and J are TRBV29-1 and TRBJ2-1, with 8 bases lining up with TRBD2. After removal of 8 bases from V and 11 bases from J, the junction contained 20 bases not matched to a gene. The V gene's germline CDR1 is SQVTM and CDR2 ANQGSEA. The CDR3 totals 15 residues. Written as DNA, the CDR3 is TGCAGCACCCTGGACCTGACTAGCGACCACGGGCAGCAGTTCTTC. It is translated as CSTLDLTSDHGQQFF.

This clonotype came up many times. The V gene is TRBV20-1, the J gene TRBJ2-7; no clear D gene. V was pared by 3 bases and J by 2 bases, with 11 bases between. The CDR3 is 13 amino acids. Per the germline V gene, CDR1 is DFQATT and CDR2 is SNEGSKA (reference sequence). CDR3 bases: TGCAGTGCTAGCAAACTTTTTGCCTACGAGCAGTACTTC. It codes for CSASKLFAYEQYF.

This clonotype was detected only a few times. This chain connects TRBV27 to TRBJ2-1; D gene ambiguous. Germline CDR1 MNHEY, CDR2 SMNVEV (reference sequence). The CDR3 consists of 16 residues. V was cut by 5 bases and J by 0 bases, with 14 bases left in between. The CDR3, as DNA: TGTGCCAGCAGTCCCAACGGGTGGAGCTCCTACAATGAGCAGTTCTTC. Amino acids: CASSPNGWSSYNEQFF.

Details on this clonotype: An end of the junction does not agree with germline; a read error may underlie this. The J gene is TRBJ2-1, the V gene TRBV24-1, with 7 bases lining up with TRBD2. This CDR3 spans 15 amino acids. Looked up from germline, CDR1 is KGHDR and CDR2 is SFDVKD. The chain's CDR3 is CATGGGGRYDNEQLF. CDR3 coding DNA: TGTGCCACCGGGGGTGGCGGGAGATACGACAATGAGCAGCTCTTC.